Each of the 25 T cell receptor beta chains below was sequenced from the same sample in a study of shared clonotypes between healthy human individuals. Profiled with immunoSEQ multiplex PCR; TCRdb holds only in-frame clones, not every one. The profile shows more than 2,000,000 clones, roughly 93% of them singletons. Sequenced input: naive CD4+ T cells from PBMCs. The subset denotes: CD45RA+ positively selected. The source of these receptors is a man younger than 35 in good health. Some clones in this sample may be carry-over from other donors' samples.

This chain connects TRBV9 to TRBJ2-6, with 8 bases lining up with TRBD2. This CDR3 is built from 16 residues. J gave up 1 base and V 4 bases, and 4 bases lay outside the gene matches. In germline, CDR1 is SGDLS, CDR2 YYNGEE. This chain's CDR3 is CASSPREGSGANVLTF. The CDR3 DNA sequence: TGTGCCAGCAGCCCCCGGGAGGGGTCTGGGGCCAACGTCCTGACTTTC.

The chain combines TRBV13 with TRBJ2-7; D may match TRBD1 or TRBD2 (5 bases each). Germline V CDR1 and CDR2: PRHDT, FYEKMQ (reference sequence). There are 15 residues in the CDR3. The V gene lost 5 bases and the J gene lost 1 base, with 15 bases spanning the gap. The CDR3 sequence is CASSPGTQSSYEQYF. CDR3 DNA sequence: TGTGCCAGCAGCCCCGGGACCCAATCATCCTACGAGCAGTACTTC.

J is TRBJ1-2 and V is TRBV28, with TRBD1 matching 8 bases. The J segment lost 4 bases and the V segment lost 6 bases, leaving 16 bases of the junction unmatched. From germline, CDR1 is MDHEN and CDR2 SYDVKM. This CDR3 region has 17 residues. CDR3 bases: TGTGCCAGCAGCCGACCGGGACAGGCGGTAGCGGGCTATGGCTACACCTTC. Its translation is CASSRPGQAVAGYGYTF.

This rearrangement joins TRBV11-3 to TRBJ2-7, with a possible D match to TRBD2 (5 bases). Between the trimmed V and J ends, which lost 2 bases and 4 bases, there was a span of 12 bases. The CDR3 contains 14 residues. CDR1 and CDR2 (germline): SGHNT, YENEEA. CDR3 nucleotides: TGTGCCAGCAGCTTAAGCGGCATTGAGTACGAGCAGTACTTC. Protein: CASSLSGIEYEQYF.

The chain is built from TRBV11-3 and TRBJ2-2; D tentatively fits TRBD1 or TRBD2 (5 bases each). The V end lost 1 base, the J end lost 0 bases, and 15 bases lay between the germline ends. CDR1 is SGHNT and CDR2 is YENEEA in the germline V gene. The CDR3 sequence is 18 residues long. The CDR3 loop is CASSLGEWGSPNTGELFF. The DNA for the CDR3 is TGTGCCAGCAGCTTAGGGGAGTGGGGCAGCCCGAACACCGGGGAGCTGTTTTTT.

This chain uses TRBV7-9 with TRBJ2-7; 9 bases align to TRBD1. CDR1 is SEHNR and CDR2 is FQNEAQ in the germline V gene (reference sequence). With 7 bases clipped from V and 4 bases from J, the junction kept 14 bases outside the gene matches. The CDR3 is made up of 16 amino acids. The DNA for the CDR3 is TGTGCCAGCACCAGGTTAACCGGGACAGGGTCGTACGAGCAGTACTTC. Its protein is CASTRLTGTGSYEQYF.

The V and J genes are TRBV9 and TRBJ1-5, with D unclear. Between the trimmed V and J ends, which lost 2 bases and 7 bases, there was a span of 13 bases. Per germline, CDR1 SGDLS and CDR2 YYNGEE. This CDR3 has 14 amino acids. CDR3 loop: CASSVGREGQPQHF. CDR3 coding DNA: TGTGCCAGCAGCGTCGGAAGGGAGGGCCAGCCCCAGCATTTT. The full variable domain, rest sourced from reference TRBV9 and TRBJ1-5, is DSGVTQTPKHLITATGQRVTLRCSPRSGDLSVYWYQQSLDQGLQFLIQYYNGEERAKGNILERFSAQQFPDLHSELNLSSLELGDSALYFCASSVGREGQPQHFGDGTRLSIL.

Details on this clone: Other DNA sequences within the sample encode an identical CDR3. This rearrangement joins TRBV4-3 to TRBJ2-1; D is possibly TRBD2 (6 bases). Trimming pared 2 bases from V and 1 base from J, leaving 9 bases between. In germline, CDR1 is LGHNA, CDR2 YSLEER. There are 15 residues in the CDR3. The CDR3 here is CASSQRSGSYNEQFF. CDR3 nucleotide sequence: TGCGCCAGCAGCCAAAGAAGCGGGTCCTACAATGAGCAGTTCTTC.

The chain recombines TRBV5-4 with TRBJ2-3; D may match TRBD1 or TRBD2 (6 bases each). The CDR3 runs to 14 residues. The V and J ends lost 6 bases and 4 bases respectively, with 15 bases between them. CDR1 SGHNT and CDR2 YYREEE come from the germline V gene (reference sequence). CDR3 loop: CASKGGVGPDTQYF. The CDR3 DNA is TGTGCCAGCAAGGGGGGAGTGGGTCCAGATACGCAGTATTTT.

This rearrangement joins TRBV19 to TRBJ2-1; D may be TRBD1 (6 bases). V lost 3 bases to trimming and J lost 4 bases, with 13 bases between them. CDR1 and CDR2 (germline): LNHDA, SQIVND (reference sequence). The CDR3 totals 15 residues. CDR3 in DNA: TGTGCCAGTAGTATTGAGGGGGACAATTACAATGAGCAGTTCTTC. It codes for CASSIEGDNYNEQFF.

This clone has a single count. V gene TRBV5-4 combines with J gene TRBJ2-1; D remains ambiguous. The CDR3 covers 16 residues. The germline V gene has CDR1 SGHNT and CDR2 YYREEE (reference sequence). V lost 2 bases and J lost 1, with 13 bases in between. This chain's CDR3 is CASSFNPGPSYNEQFF. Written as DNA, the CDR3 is TGTGCCAGCAGCTTTAACCCAGGACCGTCCTACAATGAGCAGTTCTTC.

CDR3 region: CASSVATWGTEAFF. The CDR3 DNA is TGTGCCAGCAGCGTAGCTACGTGGGGCACTGAAGCTTTCTTT. The rearrangement links TRBV9 to TRBJ1-1; D call uncertain. The CDR3 extends over 14 amino acids. The germline V gene has CDR1 SGDLS and CDR2 YYNGEE. The V and J ends lost 0 bases and 4 bases respectively, with 10 bases between them.

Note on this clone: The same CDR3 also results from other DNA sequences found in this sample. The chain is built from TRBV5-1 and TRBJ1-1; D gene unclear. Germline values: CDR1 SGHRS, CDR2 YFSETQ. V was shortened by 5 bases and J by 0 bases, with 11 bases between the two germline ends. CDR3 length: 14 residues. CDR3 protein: CASSFDGLNTEAFF. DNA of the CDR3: TGCGCCAGCAGTTTTGACGGCTTGAACACTGAAGCTTTCTTT.

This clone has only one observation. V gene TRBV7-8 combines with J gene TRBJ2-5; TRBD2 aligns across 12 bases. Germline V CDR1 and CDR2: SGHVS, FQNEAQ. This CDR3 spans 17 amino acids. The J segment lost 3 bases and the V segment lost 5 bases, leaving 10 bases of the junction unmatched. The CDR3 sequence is CASSPGILAGGEETQYF. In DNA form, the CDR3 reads TGTGCCAGCAGCCCGGGCATTCTAGCGGGAGGGGAAGAGACCCAGTACTTC.

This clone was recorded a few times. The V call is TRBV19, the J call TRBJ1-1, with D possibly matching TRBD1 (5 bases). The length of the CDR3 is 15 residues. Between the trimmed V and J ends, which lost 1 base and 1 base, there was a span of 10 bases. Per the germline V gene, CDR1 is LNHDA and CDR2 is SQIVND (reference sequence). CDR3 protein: CASSIAGLRNTEAFF. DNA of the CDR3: TGTGCCAGTAGTATAGCGGGGCTTCGGAACACTGAAGCTTTCTTT. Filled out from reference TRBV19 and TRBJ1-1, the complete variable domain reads DGGITQSPKYLFRKEGQNVTLSCEQNLNHDAMYWYRQDPGQGLRLIYYSQIVNDFQKGDIAEGYSVSREKKESFPLTVTSAQKNPTAFYLCASSIAGLRNTEAFFGQGTRLTVV.

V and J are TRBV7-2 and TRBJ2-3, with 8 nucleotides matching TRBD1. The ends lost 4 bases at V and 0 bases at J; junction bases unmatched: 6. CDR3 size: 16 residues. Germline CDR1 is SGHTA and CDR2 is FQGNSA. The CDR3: CASSSLYRGSTDTQYF. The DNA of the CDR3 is TGTGCCAGCAGCTCATTGTACAGGGGGAGCACAGATACGCAGTATTTT.

CDR3 loop: CASSFSRGLLGNTIYF. The CDR3 nucleotides are TGTGCCAGCAGTTTTAGCAGGGGGCTTTTGGGAAACACCATATATTTT. The chain is built from TRBV6-5 and TRBJ1-3; 8 bases map to TRBD1. The length of the CDR3 is 16 residues. Germline trimming cut 4 bases from V and 4 bases from J; bases unmatched to any gene: 9. Germline V gene lookup returns CDR1 MNHEY and CDR2 SVGAGI.

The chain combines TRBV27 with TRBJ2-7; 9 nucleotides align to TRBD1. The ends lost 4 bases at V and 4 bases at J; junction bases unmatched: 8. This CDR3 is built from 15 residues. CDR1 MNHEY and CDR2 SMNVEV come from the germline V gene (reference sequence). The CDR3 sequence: CASSYRTGEAYEQYF. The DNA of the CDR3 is TGTGCCAGCAGTTATCGGACAGGGGAGGCTTACGAGCAGTACTTC.

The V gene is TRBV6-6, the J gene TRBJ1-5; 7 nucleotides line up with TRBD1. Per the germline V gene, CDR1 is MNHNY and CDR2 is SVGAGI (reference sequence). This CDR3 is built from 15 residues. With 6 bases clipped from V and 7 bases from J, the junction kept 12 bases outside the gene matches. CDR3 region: CASSSDRADAQPQHF. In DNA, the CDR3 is TGTGCCAGCAGCTCTGACAGGGCAGATGCACAGCCCCAGCATTTT.

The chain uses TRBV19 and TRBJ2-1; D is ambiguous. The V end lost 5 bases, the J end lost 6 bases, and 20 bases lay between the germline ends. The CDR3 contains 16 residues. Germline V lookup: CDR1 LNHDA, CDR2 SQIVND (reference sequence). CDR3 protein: CASSAHNPPYGNEQFF. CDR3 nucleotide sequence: TGTGCCAGTAGTGCCCATAACCCCCCTTACGGCAATGAGCAGTTCTTC.

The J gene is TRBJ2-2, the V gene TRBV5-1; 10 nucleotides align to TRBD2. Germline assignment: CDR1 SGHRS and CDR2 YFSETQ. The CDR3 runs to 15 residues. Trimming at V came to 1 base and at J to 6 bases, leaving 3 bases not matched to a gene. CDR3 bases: TGCGCCAGCAGCTTGACTAGCGGGAATTCCGGGGAGCTGTTTTTT. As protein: CASSLTSGNSGELFF.

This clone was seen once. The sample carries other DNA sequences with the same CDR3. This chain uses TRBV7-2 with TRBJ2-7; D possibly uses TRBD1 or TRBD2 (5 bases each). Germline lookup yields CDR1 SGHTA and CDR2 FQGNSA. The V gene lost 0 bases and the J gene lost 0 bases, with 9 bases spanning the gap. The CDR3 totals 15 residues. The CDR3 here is CASSLAGTVSYEQYF. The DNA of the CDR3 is TGTGCCAGCAGCTTAGCCGGGACCGTCTCCTACGAGCAGTACTTC.

The CDR3 reads CALEFVSRGLSGNTIYF. The CDR3 coding sequence is TGTGCCCTTGAGTTTGTTAGCAGGGGGTTATCTGGAAACACCATATATTTT. This rearrangement joins TRBV19 to TRBJ1-3; 7 bases fit TRBD1. The CDR3 is 17 amino acids. Germline-derived CDR1 and CDR2 are LNHDA and SQIVND (reference sequence). V trimming: 11 bases; J trimming: 1 base; junction bases outside the gene matches: 17.

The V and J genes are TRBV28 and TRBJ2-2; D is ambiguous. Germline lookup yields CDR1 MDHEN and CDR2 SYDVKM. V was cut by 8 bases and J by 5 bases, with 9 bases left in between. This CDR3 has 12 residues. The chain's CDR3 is CASYTLTGELFF. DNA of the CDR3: TGTGCCAGCTATACGCTTACCGGGGAGCTGTTTTTT.

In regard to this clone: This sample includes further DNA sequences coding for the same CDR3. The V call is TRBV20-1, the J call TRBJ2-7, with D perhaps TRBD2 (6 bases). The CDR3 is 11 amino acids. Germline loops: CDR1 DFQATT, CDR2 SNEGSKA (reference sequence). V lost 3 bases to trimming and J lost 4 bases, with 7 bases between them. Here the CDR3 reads CSARGLYEQYF. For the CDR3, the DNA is TGCAGTGCTAGGGGACTGTACGAGCAGTACTTC.